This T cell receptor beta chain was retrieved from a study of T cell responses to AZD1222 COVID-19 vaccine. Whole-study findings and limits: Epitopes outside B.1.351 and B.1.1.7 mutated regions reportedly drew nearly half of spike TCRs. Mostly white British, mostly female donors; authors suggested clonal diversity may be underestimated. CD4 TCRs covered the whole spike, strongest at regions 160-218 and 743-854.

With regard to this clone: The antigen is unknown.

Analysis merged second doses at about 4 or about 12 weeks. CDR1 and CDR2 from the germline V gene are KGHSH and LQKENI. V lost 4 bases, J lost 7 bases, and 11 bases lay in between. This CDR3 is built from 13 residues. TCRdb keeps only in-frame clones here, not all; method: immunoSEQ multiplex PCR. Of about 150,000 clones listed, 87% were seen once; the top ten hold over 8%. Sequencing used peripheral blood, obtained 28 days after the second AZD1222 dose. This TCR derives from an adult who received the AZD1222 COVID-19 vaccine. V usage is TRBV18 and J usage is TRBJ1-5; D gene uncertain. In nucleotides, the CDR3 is TGTGCCAGCTCACGCAGCGGTGAACAGCCCCAGCATTTT. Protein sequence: CASSRSGEQPQHF.